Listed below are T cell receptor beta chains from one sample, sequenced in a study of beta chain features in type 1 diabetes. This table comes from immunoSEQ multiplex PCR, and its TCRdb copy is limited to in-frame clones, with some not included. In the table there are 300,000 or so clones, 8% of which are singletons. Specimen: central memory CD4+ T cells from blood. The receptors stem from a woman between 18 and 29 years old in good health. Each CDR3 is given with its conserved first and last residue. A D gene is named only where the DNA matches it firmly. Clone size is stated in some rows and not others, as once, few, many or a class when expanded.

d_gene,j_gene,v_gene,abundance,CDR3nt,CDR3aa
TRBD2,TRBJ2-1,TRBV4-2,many,TGTGCCAGCAGACAGACTAGCGGAACCTACAATGAGCAGTTCTTC,CASRQTSGTYNEQFF
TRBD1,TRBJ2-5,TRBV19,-,TGTGCCAGTAATAAGGGACAGCAAGAGACCCAGTACTTC,CASNKGQQETQYF
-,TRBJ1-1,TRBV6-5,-,TGTGCCAGCAGTTACGACAGTAGACTGAACACTGAAGCTTTCTTT,CASSYDSRLNTEAFF
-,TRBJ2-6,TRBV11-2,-,TGTGCCAGCAGCTCACAGGCAGGGTTCTCTGGGGCCAACGTCCTGACTTTC,CASSSQAGFSGANVLTF
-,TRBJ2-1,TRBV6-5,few,TGTGCCAGCAGTCTGTGGGGCTTATCTTTCTTC,CASSLWGLSFF
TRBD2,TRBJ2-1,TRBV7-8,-,TGTGCCAGCAGCTTTAGGGGGACTAGCTCCAATGAGCAGTTCTTC,CASSFRGTSSNEQFF
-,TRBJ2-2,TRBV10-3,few,TGTGCCATCAGTGGAGGGCAAGGGAACACCGGGGAGCTGTTTTTT,CAISGGQGNTGELFF
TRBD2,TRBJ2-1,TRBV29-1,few,TGCAGCGTCTTAAGGTGGGGGACTAGCTCACCTGGGGTGTACAATGAGCAGTTCTTC,CSVLRWGTSSPGVYNEQFF
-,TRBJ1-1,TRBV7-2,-,TGTGCCAGCAGCCTCAAGAGGAACACTGAAGCTTTCTTT,CASSLKRNTEAFF
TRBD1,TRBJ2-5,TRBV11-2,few,TGTGCCAGCAGTTTTACAGGGGAAGAGACCCAGTACTTC,CASSFTGEETQYF
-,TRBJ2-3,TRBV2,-,TGTGCCAGCAAGGTCGATGGGATGCGCACAGATACGCAGTATTTT,CASKVDGMRTDTQYF
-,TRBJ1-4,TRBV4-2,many,TGTGCCAGCAGCCAAGTAGGGCATAATGAAAAACTGTTTTTT,CASSQVGHNEKLFF
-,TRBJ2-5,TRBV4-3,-,TGCGCCAGCAGCCAAACTATAGTTTCTAGCCGAGAGACCCAGTACTTC,CASSQTIVSSRETQYF
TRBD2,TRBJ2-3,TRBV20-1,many,TGCAGTGCCCAAGGAGCGGGAGTAGCGTATTTT,CSAQGAGVAYF
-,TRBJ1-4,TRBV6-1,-,TGTGCCAGCAGCCGAGGGTATACTAATGAAAAACTGTTTTTT,CASSRGYTNEKLFF
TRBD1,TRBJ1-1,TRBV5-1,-,TGCGCCAGCAGCACGGACAGGGGGAAAGCTTTCTTT,CASSTDRGKAFF
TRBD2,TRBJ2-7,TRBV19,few,TGTGCCAGTAGTATAGGACTAGCGGGACTCTACGAGCAGTACTTC,CASSIGLAGLYEQYF
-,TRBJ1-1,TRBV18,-,TGTGCCAGCTCACGCACCGGGAAAAACACTGAAGCTTTCTTT,CASSRTGKNTEAFF
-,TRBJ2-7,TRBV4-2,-,TGTGCCAGCAGCCAAGATATAGAGGTGACCTACGAGCAGTACTTC,CASSQDIEVTYEQYF
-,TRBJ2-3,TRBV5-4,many,TGTGCCAGCAGCCCCGCTGCCACAGATACGCAGTATTTT,CASSPAATDTQYF
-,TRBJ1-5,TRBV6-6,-,TGTGCCAGCAGTACGAAACGGCGGGGAAGCTATCAGCCCCAGCATTTT,CASSTKRRGSYQPQHF
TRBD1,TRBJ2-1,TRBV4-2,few,TGTGCCAGCAGCCAAGGACAGGGTAAGGTAGGGTCCTACAATGAGCAGTTCTTC,CASSQGQGKVGSYNEQFF
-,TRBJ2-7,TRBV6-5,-,TGTGCCAGCAGTTCCAATTGGGACACCGCAGGCGAGCAGTACTTC,CASSSNWDTAGEQYF
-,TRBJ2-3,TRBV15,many,TGTGCCACCCATCCGTGGGGGCTAGGCACAGATACGCAGTATTTT,CATHPWGLGTDTQYF
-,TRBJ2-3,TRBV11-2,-,TGTGCCAGCAGCCAGCACAGGGATGGGTTTACGCAGTATTTT,CASSQHRDGFTQYF
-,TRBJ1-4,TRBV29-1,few,TGCAGCGTTGTTGGGCAGGGGATTGAAAAACTGTTTTTT,CSVVGQGIEKLFF
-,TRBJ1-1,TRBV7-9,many,TGTGCCAGCAGCTTGAGGGGGTGGTCCACTGAAGCTTTCTTT,CASSLRGWSTEAFF
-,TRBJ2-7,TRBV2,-,TGTGCCAGCATCTGGCGGACTCCGGGGACCGAGCAGTACTTC,CASIWRTPGTEQYF
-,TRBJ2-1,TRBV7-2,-,TGTGCCAGCAGCTCCCCCAGACTCGTGCAGTTCTTC,CASSSPRLVQFF
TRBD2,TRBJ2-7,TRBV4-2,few,TGTGCCAGCAGCCAACAGGATTATAGCGGGAGGTACGAGCAGTACTTC,CASSQQDYSGRYEQYF
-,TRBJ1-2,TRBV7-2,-,TGTGCCAGCAGCCAAGATACTTCGGACTATGGCTACACCTTC,CASSQDTSDYGYTF
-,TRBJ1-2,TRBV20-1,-,TGCAGTGCTATCTTTAACGATGGCTACACCTTC,CSAIFNDGYTF
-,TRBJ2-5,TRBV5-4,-,TGTGCCAGCAGCTTGGGAGGACATATCCGAAAAGAGACCCAGTACTTC,CASSLGGHIRKETQYF
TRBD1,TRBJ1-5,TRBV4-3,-,TGCGCCAGCAGCCACGGGACAGGGGACAATCAGCCCCAGCATTTT,CASSHGTGDNQPQHF
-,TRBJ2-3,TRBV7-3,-,TGTGCCAGCAGCTTAAATGGCGGGGATACGCAGTATTTT,CASSLNGGDTQYF